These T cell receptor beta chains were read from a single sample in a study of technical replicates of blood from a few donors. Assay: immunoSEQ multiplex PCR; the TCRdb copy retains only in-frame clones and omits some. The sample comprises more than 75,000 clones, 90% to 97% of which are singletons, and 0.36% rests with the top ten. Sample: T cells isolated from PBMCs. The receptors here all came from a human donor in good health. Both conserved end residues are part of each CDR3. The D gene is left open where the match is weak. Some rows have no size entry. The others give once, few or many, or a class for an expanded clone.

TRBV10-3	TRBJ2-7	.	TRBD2	TGTGCCGTAACTAGCGGGGTAACCTACGAGCAGTACTTC	CAVTSGVTYEQYF
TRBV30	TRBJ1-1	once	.	TGTGCCTGGAGTTCCGGGACAGAAGCTTTCTTT	CAWSSGTEAFF
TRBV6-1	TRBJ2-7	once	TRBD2	TGTGCCAGCAGGTGGCAGGGACTATACGAGCAGTACTTC	CASRWQGLYEQYF
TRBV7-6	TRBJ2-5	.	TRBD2	TGTGCCAGCAGCTTAGAGGGAGGGCAGGAGACCCAGTACTTC	CASSLEGGQETQYF
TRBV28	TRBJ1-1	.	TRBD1	TGTGCCAGCAGTTCCGGGACAGGGTGGGTTGGCACTGAAGCTTTCTTT	CASSSGTGWVGTEAFF
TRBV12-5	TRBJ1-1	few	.	TGTGCTAGTGGTTTGCAGGGAACCACTGAAGCTTTCTTT	CASGLQGTTEAFF
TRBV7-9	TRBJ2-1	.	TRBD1	TGTGCCAGCAGCTATATCGGGACAGGGGGTTTAAATGAGCAGTTCTTC	CASSYIGTGGLNEQFF
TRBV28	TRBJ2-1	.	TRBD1	TGTGCCAGCAGTTCCCAAGGACAGGACTACAATGAGCAGTTCTTC	CASSSQGQDYNEQFF
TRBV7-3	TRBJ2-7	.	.	TGTGCCAGCAGCTTACTAGGGGTTGTTACGTCCCACGAGCAGTACTTC	CASSLLGVVTSHEQYF
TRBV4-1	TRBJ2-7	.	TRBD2	TGCGCCAGCAGCCCCGTCCTAATGATAGCGGGAGCGAGTTACGAGCAGTACTTC	CASSPVLMIAGASYEQYF